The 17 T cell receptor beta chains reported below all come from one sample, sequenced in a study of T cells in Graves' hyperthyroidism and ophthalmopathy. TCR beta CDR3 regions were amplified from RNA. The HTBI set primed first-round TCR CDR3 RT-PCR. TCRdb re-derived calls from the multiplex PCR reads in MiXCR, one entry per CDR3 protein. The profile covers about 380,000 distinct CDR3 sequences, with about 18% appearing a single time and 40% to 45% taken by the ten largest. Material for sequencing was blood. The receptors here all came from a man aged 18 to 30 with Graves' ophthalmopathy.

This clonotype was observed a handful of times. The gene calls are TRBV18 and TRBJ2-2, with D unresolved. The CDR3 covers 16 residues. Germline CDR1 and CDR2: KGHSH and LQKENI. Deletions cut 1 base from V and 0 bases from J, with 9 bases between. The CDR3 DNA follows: TGTGCCAGCTCACCACTCTCCGCCACGAACACCGGGGAGCTGTTTTTT. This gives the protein CASSPLSATNTGELFF.

The DNA for the CDR3 is TGTGCCAGCAGCCCCCGATTTGGGAATGAGCAGTTCTTC. It is translated as CASSPRFGNEQFF. The chain joins TRBV7-2 to TRBJ2-1; D gene uncertain. CDR3 length: 13 amino acids. Trimming left V 5 bases short and J 7 bases short, with 12 bases between. CDR1 and CDR2 from the germline V gene are SGHTA and FQGNSA.

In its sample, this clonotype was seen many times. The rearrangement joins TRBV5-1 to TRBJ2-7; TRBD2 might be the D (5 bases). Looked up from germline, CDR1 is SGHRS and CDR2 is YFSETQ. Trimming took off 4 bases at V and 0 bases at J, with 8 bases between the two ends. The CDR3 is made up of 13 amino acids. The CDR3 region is CASSRTVSYEQYF. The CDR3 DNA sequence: TGCGCCAGCAGCCGGACTGTCTCCTACGAGCAGTACTTC. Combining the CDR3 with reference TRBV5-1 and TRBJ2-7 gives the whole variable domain KAGVTQTPRYLIKTRGQQVTLSCSPISGHRSVSWYQQTPGQGLQFLFEYFSETQRNKGNFPGRFSGRQFSNSRSEMNVSTLELGDSALYLCASSRTVSYEQYFGPGTRLTVT.

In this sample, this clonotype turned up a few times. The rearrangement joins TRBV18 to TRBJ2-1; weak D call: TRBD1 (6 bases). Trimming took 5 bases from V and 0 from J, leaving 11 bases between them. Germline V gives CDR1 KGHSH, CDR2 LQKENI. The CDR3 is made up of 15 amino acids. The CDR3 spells CASSGQPSSYNEQFF. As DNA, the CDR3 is TGTGCCAGCTCAGGACAGCCGAGCTCCTACAATGAGCAGTTCTTC.

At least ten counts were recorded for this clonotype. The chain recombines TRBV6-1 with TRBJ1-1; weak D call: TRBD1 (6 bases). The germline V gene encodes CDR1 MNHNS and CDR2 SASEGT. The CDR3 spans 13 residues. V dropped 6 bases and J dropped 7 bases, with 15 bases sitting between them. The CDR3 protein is CASRDRFLYEAFF. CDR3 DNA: TGTGCCAGCAGGGACAGATTCCTATATGAAGCTTTCTTT.

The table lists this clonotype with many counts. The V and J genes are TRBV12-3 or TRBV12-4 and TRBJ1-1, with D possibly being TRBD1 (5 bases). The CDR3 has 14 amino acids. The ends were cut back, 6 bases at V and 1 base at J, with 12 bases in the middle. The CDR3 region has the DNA TGTGCCAGCAGCATCAGACAGCCGAACACTGAAGCTTTCTTT. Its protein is CASSIRQPNTEAFF.

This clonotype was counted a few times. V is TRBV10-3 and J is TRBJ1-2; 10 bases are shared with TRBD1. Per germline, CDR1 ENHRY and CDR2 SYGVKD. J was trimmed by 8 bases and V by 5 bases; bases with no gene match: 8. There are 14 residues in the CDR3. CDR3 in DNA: TGTGCCATCAGTAGGGACAGGGGCTGGGGAGGCTACACCTTC. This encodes CAISRDRGWGGYTF.

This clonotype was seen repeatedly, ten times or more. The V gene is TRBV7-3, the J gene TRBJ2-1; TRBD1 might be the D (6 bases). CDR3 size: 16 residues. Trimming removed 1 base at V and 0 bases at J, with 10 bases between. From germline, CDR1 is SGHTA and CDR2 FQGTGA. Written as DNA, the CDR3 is TGTGCCAGCAGCTTAATGGGGGCGGCCTCCTACAATGAGCAGTTCTTC. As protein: CASSLMGAASYNEQFF.

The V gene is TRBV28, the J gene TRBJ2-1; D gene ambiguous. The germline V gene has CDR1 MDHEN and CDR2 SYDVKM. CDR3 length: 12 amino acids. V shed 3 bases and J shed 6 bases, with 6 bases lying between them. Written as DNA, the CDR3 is TGTGCCAGCAGTTTTGGGCGCAATGAGCAGTTCTTC. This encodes CASSFGRNEQFF. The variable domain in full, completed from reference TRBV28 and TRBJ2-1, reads DVKVTQSSRYLVKRTGEKVFLECVQDMDHENMFWYRQDPGLGLRLIYFSYDVKMKEKGDIPEGYSVSREKKERFSLILESASTNQTSMYLCASSFGRNEQFFGPGTRLTVL.

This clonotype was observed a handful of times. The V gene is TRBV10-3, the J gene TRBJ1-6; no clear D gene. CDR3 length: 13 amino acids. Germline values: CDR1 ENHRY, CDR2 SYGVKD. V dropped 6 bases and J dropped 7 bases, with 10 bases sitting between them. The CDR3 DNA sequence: TGTGCCATCAGGCTTGACACAAATTCACCCCTCCACTTT. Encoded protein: CAIRLDTNSPLHF.

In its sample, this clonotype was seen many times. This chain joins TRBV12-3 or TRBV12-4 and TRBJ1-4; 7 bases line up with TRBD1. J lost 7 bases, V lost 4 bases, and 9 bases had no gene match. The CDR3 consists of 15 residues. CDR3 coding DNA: TGTGCCAGCAGTTCAAGCCGGGACAGCACTGAAAAACTGTTTTTT. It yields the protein CASSSSRDSTEKLFF.

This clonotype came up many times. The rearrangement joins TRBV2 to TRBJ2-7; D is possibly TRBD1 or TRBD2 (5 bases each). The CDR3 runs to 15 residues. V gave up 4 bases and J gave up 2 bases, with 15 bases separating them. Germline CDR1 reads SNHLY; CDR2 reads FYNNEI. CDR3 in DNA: TGTGCCAGCAGTGGGACGGACGGGGACCCCTACGAGCAGTACTTC. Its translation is CASSGTDGDPYEQYF.

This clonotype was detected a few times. CDR3 loop: CASKSDSYEQYF. CDR3 sequence (DNA): TGTGCCAGTAAATCGGACTCCTACGAGCAGTACTTC. The chain joins TRBV19 to TRBJ2-7, with D unclear. The CDR3 covers 12 residues. V shed 7 bases and J shed 0 bases, with 7 bases lying between them. The V gene's germline CDR1 is LNHDA and CDR2 SQIVND (reference sequence).

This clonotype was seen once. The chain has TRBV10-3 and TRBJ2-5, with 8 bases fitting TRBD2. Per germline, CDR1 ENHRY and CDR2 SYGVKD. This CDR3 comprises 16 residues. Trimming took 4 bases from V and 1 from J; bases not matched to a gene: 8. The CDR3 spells CAISVQRGFGQETQYF. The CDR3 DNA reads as TGTGCCATCAGTGTCCAGCGGGGGTTTGGCCAAGAGACCCAGTACTTC.

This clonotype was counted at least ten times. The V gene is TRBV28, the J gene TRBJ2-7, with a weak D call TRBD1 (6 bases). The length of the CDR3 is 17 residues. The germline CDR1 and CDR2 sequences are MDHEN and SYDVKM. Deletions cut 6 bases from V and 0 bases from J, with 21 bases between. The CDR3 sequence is CASSQTWTESYSYEQYF. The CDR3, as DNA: TGTGCCAGCAGCCAGACTTGGACAGAATCCTACTCCTACGAGCAGTACTTC.

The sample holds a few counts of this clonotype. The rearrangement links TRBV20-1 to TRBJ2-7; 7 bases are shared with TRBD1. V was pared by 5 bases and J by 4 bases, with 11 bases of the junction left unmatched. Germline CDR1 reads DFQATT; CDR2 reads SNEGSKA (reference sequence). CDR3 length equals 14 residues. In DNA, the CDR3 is TGCAGTGCTTCCCCGACAGGGCCCGCTTACGAGCAGTACTTC. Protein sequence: CSASPTGPAYEQYF.

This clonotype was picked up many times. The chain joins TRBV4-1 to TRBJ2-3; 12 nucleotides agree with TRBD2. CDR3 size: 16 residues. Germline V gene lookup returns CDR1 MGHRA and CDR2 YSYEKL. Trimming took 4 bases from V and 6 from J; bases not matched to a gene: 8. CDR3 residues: CASSPTSGGYEDTQYF. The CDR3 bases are TGCGCCAGCAGCCCTACTAGCGGGGGGTATGAGGATACGCAGTATTTT.